This T cell receptor (beta chain) was obtained from a study of T cells in women clearing cervical HPV infection. Only in-frame clones appear in the TCRdb table, and some are missing; sequencing was by immunoSEQ multiplex PCR. Reported are about 20,000 clones; the ten largest clones contain around 5.4%. V lost 3 bases and J 2 bases, leaving 15 bases between the germline ends. CDR3 length: 15 residues. Germline values: CDR1 DFQATT, CDR2 SNEGSKA (reference sequence). Study-level points and caveats: TRBV6-7 relative abundance averaged approximately 0.1% in cases and under 0.2% in controls.

HPV was found by MY09/MY11 PCR and dot-blot genotyping. To note about this clone: The antigen remains unidentified. Read data end 3 residues before the CDR3 end; the end is taken from the germline J gene.

The material sequenced was blood buffy coat. The receptor was derived from a woman between 18 and 70 years old with a cervical HPV16 infection that either progressed to CIN3+ or cleared (not recorded which). V usage is TRBV20-1 and J usage is TRBJ2-3; tentative D call: TRBD2 (5 bases). Incomplete CDR3 DNA: TGCAGTGCTAGGAGGGTGGGTAGTCCCACAGATACG. It codes for CSARRVGSPTDT. The complete CDR3 reads CSARRVGSPTDTQYF.